This T cell receptor (beta chain) was identified during a study of T cell responses to AZD1222 COVID-19 vaccine. Study conclusions and caveats: Possibly, clonal diversity was underestimated; donors were largely white British and included more females. Just a handful of people given AZD1222 tested seropositive at baseline.

CDR3 size: 16 residues. Germline V gene lookup returns CDR1 MDHEN and CDR2 SYDVKM. The J segment lost 3 bases and the V segment lost 6 bases, leaving 10 bases of the junction unmatched. Clones were read by immunoSEQ multiplex PCR, and TCRdb kept only the in-frame ones, dropping some. The top ten clones hold 7% to 9% of a sample with 100,000 to 150,000 clones, just over 85% of them seen once. Concerning this clone itself: Antigen unknown.

This chain connects TRBV28 to TRBJ1-5; 8 nucleotides match TRBD1. The starting material was peripheral blood, obtained on day 0 of AZD1222 vaccination. The TCR was taken from an adult in good health. The CDR3 is CASSATGGSVNQPQHF. The CDR3, as DNA: TGTGCCAGCAGCGCCACAGGGGGTTCCGTCAATCAGCCCCAGCATTTT.